The 17 T cell receptor beta chains listed next were all sequenced from one sample in a study of T cells after yellow fever vaccination. In TCRdb, the 5' RACE reads were re-called with MiXCR into one record per CDR3 protein. The sample includes about 320,000 distinct CDR3 sequences, 3.5% to 4.5% of them seen just once. The source material was PBMCs, sampled 15 days after the yellow fever booster vaccination. These receptors were obtained from a man aged 18-30 years who received the YFV17D yellow fever vaccine.

V is TRBV3-1 and J is TRBJ2-1; no firm D call. Germline V gives CDR1 LGHDT, CDR2 YNNKEL (reference sequence). Trimming shortened V by 4 bases and J by 5 bases, and 15 bases separated the two germline ends. This CDR3 spans 15 amino acids. CDR3 sequence: CASSRTGRADNEQFF. The CDR3 nucleotides are TGTGCCAGCAGCCGAACTGGACGGGCAGACAATGAGCAGTTCTTC.

This clonotype came up many times. The chain joins TRBV29-1 to TRBJ2-5; D is perhaps TRBD1 (5 bases). Per the germline V gene, CDR1 is SQVTM and CDR2 is ANQGSEA. CDR3 length: 16 amino acids. Trimming stripped 1 base from V and 5 bases from J, with 20 bases between. The CDR3, as DNA: TGCAGCGTTGAAGGGGTTGGACACCCTCCATGGGAGACCCAGTACTTC. Translated, it gives CSVEGVGHPPWETQYF.

This clonotype was observed a handful of times. The J gene is TRBJ1-2, the V gene TRBV7-9; 7 bases are shared with TRBD1. V lost 5 bases to trimming and J lost 0 bases; unmatched junction nucleotides: 9. The CDR3 extends over 16 amino acids. Looked up from germline, CDR1 is SEHNR and CDR2 is FQNEAQ (reference sequence). The CDR3 nucleotides read TGTGCCAGCAGCGGGCGGAGGGACAGTCCTAACTATGGCTACACCTTC. This encodes CASSGRRDSPNYGYTF.

In its sample, this clonotype was seen a few times. CDR3 sequence: CASSSPGGYTF. The DNA for the CDR3 is TGCGCCAGCAGCTCCCCAGGCGGCTACACCTTC. The chain is built from TRBV5-1 and TRBJ1-2; the D is unclear. The length of the CDR3 is 11 residues. V shed 3 bases and J shed 8 bases, with 8 bases lying between them. In germline, CDR1 is SGHRS, CDR2 YFSETQ.

This clonotype occurred many times. The chain is built from TRBV14 and TRBJ1-6; D remains ambiguous. Germline CDR1 and CDR2: SGHDN and FVKESK. The CDR3 runs to 14 residues. The V gene lost 0 bases and the J gene lost 7 bases, with 7 bases spanning the gap. Here the CDR3 reads CASSQDSGNSPLHF. DNA for the CDR3: TGTGCCAGCAGCCAAGATAGCGGGAATTCACCCCTCCACTTT.

The chain carries TRBV2 and TRBJ2-7; perhaps TRBD2 as D (6 bases). CDR1 and CDR2 (germline): SNHLY, FYNNEI. The CDR3 consists of 13 residues. The ends were cut back, 5 bases at V and 6 bases at J, with 14 bases in the middle. The DNA of the CDR3 is TGTGCCAGCAGTCCACGACTAGGTTCCGAGCAGTACGTC. Translation gives CASSPRLGSEQYV.

This clonotype was counted between two and nine times. The CDR3 sequence is CASSWGRTIDEAFF. The CDR3 DNA sequence: TGTGCCAGCAGTTGGGGCCGCACAATAGATGAAGCTTTCTTT. This sequence joins TRBV12-3 or TRBV12-4 and TRBJ1-1, with a weak D call TRBD1 (5 bases). CDR3 size: 14 residues. Trimming removed 4 bases at V and 7 bases at J, with 16 bases between.

The V and J genes are TRBV6-1 and TRBJ1-6; 7 bases agree with TRBD1. The CDR3 consists of 15 residues. Germline-derived CDR1 and CDR2 are MNHNS and SASEGT. With 7 bases clipped from V and 9 bases from J, the junction kept 12 bases outside the gene matches. This chain's CDR3 is CASTKPQDRISPLHF. Here the CDR3 DNA reads TGTGCCAGCACTAAACCTCAGGACAGGATTTCACCCCTCCACTTT.

Many counts were recorded for this clonotype. The rearrangement uses TRBV29-1 and TRBJ1-5; the D gene is possibly TRBD1 (6 bases). Trimming took off 5 bases at V and 1 base at J, with 15 bases between the two ends. This CDR3 has 15 residues. The germline CDR1 and CDR2 sequences are SQVTM and ANQGSEA. CDR3 in amino acids: CSVSAGAGSNQPQHF. DNA for the CDR3: TGCAGCGTTTCCGCAGGGGCGGGGAGCAATCAGCCCCAGCATTTT.

This clonotype was counted between two and nine times. The rearrangement uses TRBV18 and TRBJ2-7, with 8 bases that match TRBD1. The CDR3 has 14 amino acids. Trimming at V came to 6 bases and at J to 3 bases, leaving 7 bases not matched to a gene. Germline V CDR1 and CDR2: KGHSH, LQKENI. This chain's CDR3 is CASSSQGAGYEQYF. The DNA of the CDR3 is TGTGCCAGCTCCTCGCAGGGGGCTGGCTACGAGCAGTACTTC.

A few counts support this clonotype. This rearrangement joins TRBV7-9 to TRBJ1-2; 9 bases agree with TRBD1. The CDR3 is 14 residues long. Germline V gene sequence: CDR1 SEHNR, CDR2 FQNEAQ (reference sequence). Trimming took 1 base from V and 10 from J; bases not matched to a gene: 7. The CDR3 nucleotides read TGTGCCAGCAGCTTAGAGGTGGGACAGGGTACCTACACCTTC. Translating it yields CASSLEVGQGTYTF. The full variable domain, with the rest looked up from reference TRBV7-9 and TRBJ1-2, is DTGVSQNPRHKITKRGQNVTFRCDPISEHNRLYWYRQTLGQGPEFLTYFQNEAQLEKSRLLSDRFSAERPKGSFSTLEIQRTEQGDSAMYLCASSLEVGQGTYTFGSGTRLTVV.

This clonotype was seen once. The chain employs TRBV15 and TRBJ2-5; TRBD2 might be the D (5 bases). Trimming stripped 0 bases from V and 5 bases from J, with 13 bases between. The CDR3 length is 15 residues. Germline V gene data show CDR1 as LNHNV and CDR2 as YYDKDF (reference sequence). CDR3 sequence: CATSRDRGLGETQYF. CDR3 in DNA: TGTGCCACCAGCAGAGATCGAGGGCTCGGTGAGACCCAGTACTTC.

The J gene is TRBJ2-2, the V gene TRBV29-1; D is undetermined. CDR3 length: 11 amino acids. Trimming pared 1 base from V and 6 bases from J, leaving 3 bases between. In germline, CDR1 is SQVTM, CDR2 ANQGSEA. In DNA form, the CDR3 reads TGCAGCGTTGAAGGCCCCGGGGAGCTGTTTTTT. It is translated as CSVEGPGELFF.

The gene calls are TRBV7-2 and TRBJ2-1, with 8 bases that match TRBD2. Germline CDR1 is SGHTA and CDR2 is FQGNSA. The CDR3 contains 15 residues. The V gene end was trimmed by 1 base and the J gene end by 6 bases; junction bases not matched to a gene: 5. This CDR3 is CASSLVSGGLNEQFF. For the CDR3, the DNA is TGTGCCAGCAGCTTAGTGTCGGGGGGGCTCAATGAGCAGTTCTTC.

This clonotype was recorded at least ten times. This chain's CDR3 is CSAVVLARAFF. CDR3 nucleotides: TGCAGCGCGGTAGTTCTGGCTCGGGCTTTCTTT. V gene TRBV29-1 combines with J gene TRBJ1-1; unclear D gene. Germline V lookup: CDR1 SQVTM, CDR2 ANQGSEA. This CDR3 is 11 amino acids long. The ends were cut back, 7 bases at V and 11 bases at J, with 17 bases in the middle.

This clonotype has ten or more counts. This chain links TRBV7-8 with TRBJ2-1; TRBD2 might be the D (8 bases). V was trimmed by 5 bases and J by 8 bases, leaving 22 bases between them. Germline V CDR1 and CDR2: SGHVS, FQNEAQ. The CDR3 totals 16 residues. Written as DNA, the CDR3 is TGTGCCAGCAGCATGCCCGGGACTAGGGGGCGGCATGAGCAGTTCTTC. Amino acid sequence: CASSMPGTRGRHEQFF.

The chain carries TRBV5-4 and TRBJ2-1, with D possibly matching TRBD2 (6 bases). Germline CDR1 and CDR2: SGHNT and YYREEE (reference sequence). Trimming shortened V by 0 bases and J by 3 bases, and 13 bases separated the two germline ends. The length of the CDR3 is 16 residues. CDR3 in amino acids: CASSLALVSGYNEQFF. CDR3 nucleotide sequence: TGTGCCAGCAGCTTGGCCTTGGTTAGCGGCTACAATGAGCAGTTCTTC.